Listed below are T cell receptor beta chains from one sample, sequenced in a study of T cells in Graves' hyperthyroidism and ophthalmopathy. MiXCR, applied by TCRdb to the multiplex PCR reads, yields one record per CDR3 protein. The data contain some 150,000 distinct CDR3 sequences, approximately 24% of them singletons. Sequencing used blood. These receptors all stem from a woman between 50 and 59 years old with Graves' hyperthyroidism that later progressed to Graves' ophthalmopathy. Each CDR3 is given with its conserved first and last residue. The order of the fields is J gene, clone size, V gene, D gene, CDR3 DNA, CDR3 protein. The D gene is left open where the match is weak. Clone size is given for some rows only: seen once, a few or many times, or a class if the clone is expanded.

>TRBJ1-5|NA|TRBV7-6|NA
TGTGCCAGCAGCCTTAGTACGGGGCTCAATCAGCCCCAGCATTTT
CASSLSTGLNQPQHF
>TRBJ2-5|NA|TRBV27|NA
TGTGCCAGCGGTCCCGGGGGATGGACCCAGTACTTC
CASGPGGWTQYF
>TRBJ1-2|many|TRBV12-3/TRBV12-4|NA
TGTGCCAGCAGTTCGGGGGGCGCAGGGATTGAGGGCTACACCTTC
CASSSGGAGIEGYTF
>TRBJ2-1|few|TRBV5-5|TRBD2
TGTGCCAGCAGCTTGAGGGAGGGCCTAAATGAGCAGTTCTTC
CASSLREGLNEQFF
>TRBJ2-7|many|TRBV3-1|NA
TGTGCCAGCAGCCAAGTATCGTCGCACGAGCAGTACTTC
CASSQVSSHEQYF
>TRBJ2-7|many|TRBV20-1|NA
TGCAGTGCTCGGCGGACAGTGTACGAGCAGTACTTC
CSARRTVYEQYF
>TRBJ1-6|NA|TRBV28|NA
TGTGCCAGCAGGGGGACGGGCGCGTATTCACCCCTCCACTTT
CASRGTGAYSPLHF
>TRBJ1-5|many|TRBV28|TRBD1
TGTGCCAGCGAACAGTCGGGACAGGGGGCCGGCAATCAGCCCCAGCATTTT
CASEQSGQGAGNQPQHF
>TRBJ2-7|few|TRBV9|TRBD2
TGTGCCAGCAGCCCTCGACTAGCGGGAGTCCCCTACGAGCAGTACTTC
CASSPRLAGVPYEQYF
>TRBJ1-2|many|TRBV5-1|TRBD1
TGCGCCAGCGGGGAGGGGGCGAACTATGGCTACACCTTC
CASGEGANYGYTF
>TRBJ2-7|NA|TRBV7-9|TRBD2
TGTGCCAGCGGGCCAGCGGGAGCCTACGAGCAGTACTTC
CASGPAGAYEQYF
>TRBJ1-5|many|TRBV27|NA
TGTGCCAGCAGCCCCCGGCCCAGCAATCAGCCCCAGCATTTT
CASSPRPSNQPQHF
>TRBJ1-1|NA|TRBV3-1|NA
TGTGCCAGCAGTTTTCAGGGAGGCGGCACTGAAGCTTTCTTT
CASSFQGGGTEAFF
>TRBJ2-7|many|TRBV11-2|NA
TGTGCCAGCAGCTTATTGGGGGCCGGCTTGCGACCGGCCTCCTACGAGCAGTACTTC
CASSLLGAGLRPASYEQYF
>TRBJ1-5|many|TRBV12-3/TRBV12-4|NA
TGTGCCAGCAGTTTTAGCAATGGGGGGAATCAGCCCCAGCATTTT
CASSFSNGGNQPQHF
>TRBJ2-7|many|TRBV11-2|NA
TGTGCCAGCAGCTTAGCGGAGTCCTACGAGCAGTACTTC
CASSLAESYEQYF